The 5 T cell receptor beta chains reported below all come from one sample, sequenced in a study of T cells in Graves' hyperthyroidism and ophthalmopathy. Amplification of TCR beta CDR3 regions was performed using RNA transcripts as template. TCR CDR3 underwent first-round RT-PCR with the HTBI primer set. TCRdb itself ran the multiplex PCR reads through MiXCR, one entry per CDR3 protein. The sample consists of some 460,000 distinct CDR3 sequences, roughly 14% of them appearing once. The sample comprised blood. The receptor set was obtained from a woman aged 18-29 years with Graves' hyperthyroidism.

This clonotype was detected ten times or more. This chain links TRBV5-8 with TRBJ2-3; 7 nucleotides match TRBD1. Germline values: CDR1 SGHTS, CDR2 YDEGEE. This CDR3 is 16 amino acids long. J gave up 2 bases and V 6 bases, and 12 bases lay outside the gene matches. The CDR3 nucleotides are TGTGCCAGCATCCAGATCGGGACAGAGCTCACAGATACGCAGTATTTT. Protein: CASIQIGTELTDTQYF.

The rearrangement links TRBV19 to TRBJ1-5; TRBD1 matches at 8 bases. Germline CDR1 and CDR2: LNHDA and SQIVND (reference sequence). Trimming took 1 base from V and 6 from J; bases not matched to a gene: 5. The CDR3 has 15 residues. The CDR3 is CASSIGQGIGQPQHF. The CDR3 DNA reads as TGTGCCAGTAGTATAGGACAGGGGATCGGTCAGCCCCAGCATTTT.

The chain employs TRBV13 and TRBJ2-1; possibly TRBD2 for D (7 bases). The CDR3 sequence is 16 residues long. The germline CDR1 and CDR2 sequences are PRHDT and FYEKMQ (reference sequence). Trimming stripped 5 bases from V and 0 bases from J, with 14 bases between. CDR3 nucleotides: TGTGCCAGCAGCCCCGGGGGGCCGAGCTCCTACAATGAGCAGTTCTTC. Protein: CASSPGGPSSYNEQFF.

This clonotype has at least ten counts. The rearrangement joins TRBV12-3 or TRBV12-4 to TRBJ2-5, with D perhaps TRBD1 (6 bases). The CDR3 runs 17 residues. The V end was cut by 7 bases, the J end by 1 base, with 22 bases between. CDR3 amino acids: CASIHSTGLGVQETQYF. CDR3 nucleotide sequence: TGTGCCAGCATCCACTCAACAGGGTTAGGTGTCCAAGAGACCCAGTACTTC.

This clonotype showed up just a few times. V gene TRBV11-3 combines with J gene TRBJ2-1; D might be TRBD1 or TRBD2, each matching 5 bases. Per germline, CDR1 SGHNT and CDR2 YENEEA. Trimming stripped 0 bases from V and 8 bases from J, with 17 bases between. The CDR3 sequence is 16 residues long. The CDR3 loop reads CASSLEGTTTYDEQFF. The CDR3 bases are TGTGCCAGCAGCTTAGAGGGGACCACGACGTACGATGAGCAGTTCTTC. Full variable domain (outside the CDR3, taken from reference TRBV11-3 and TRBJ2-1): EAGVVQSPRYKIIEKKQPVAFWCNPISGHNTLYWYLQNLGQGPELLIRYENEEAVDDSQLPKDRFSAERLKGVDSTLKIQPAELGDSAVYLCASSLEGTTTYDEQFFGPGTRLTVL.